What follows is one TCR beta chain and its context. There is no known antigen for this receptor. The input lacks base qualities; no much larger clone sits a single base away. Reading the germline V gene gives CDR1 SGDLS and CDR2 YYNGEE. V is reduced by 0 bases and J by 14 bases, leaving a spacing of 23 bases between them. Including the terminal cysteine and phenylalanine, the CDR3 comprises 15 residues. The entry retains the CDR3 DNA only, 45 bases that are in frame from base 1. The data were obtained in a study of blood T cell repertoires in COVID-19 (dated by TCRdb to 2018 to 2020). Looking at the study overall: Samples from collaborators originated in the United States, Italy and Spain and spanned both the acute and convalescent phases of COVID-19. The material from the prospective study consisted of cDNA or gDNA derived from T cells, B-cell-depleted T cells, or PBMCs. The dataset comprised deeply sampled blood TCRbeta repertoires from subjects exposed to, actively infected with, or recovered from COVID-19. A freely available public database, intended as a resource for researchers studying the immune response to SARS-CoV-2, is where the repertoires were released. Samples came from the ongoing ImmuneRACE study (first 160 participants) plus 1,254 subjects from 6 global collaborators. A de-identified subject ID, COVID-19 status, age in years and sex were almost always included in the sample metadata. Where available, HLA class I and class II types were taken from metadata supplied by the sample provider and were not determined by assay-based typing. The full study reports these points: Clinical and demographic metadata were provided uncurated, with the amount varying by source and participant.

TCRbeta CDR3 regions were amplified from genomic DNA by means of the immunoSEQ Assay, a bias-controlled multiplex PCR. The authors' pipeline ran thus. Within the assay, amplification of reference gene primers was used to estimate how many nucleated cells each sample contained. Sequence reads were collapsed and filtered to measure the absolute abundance of every unique TCRbeta CDR3 rearrangement. Productive Simpson clonality was computed per sample as the square root of Simpson's diversity index over productive rearrangements. TCRdb's version of the immuneACCESS table is confined to in-frame rearrangements and falls short of the full clone set. An unresolved V gene accounts for under half of the shortfall where checked; the remainder is of unknown origin. That table supplies the V and J calls and clone size; D and trimming were determined from the DNA. The sample table records roughly 220,000 clones; 80% to 85% of these occur just once. Jointly, the top ten make up roughly 2.3% of the sample.

Whole blood was collected in K2EDTA tubes by collaborating institutions according to the institutions' own protocols. For TCRbeta analysis, collaborator samples were shipped as frozen whole blood, as isolated PBMCs, or as DNA extracted from either sample type. This clonotype originated in a woman in her fifties or sixties with acute or convalescent COVID-19. The specimen sequenced was peripheral blood. The sequence joins TRBV9 to TRBJ1-2; tentative D gene TRBD1, with 6 bases matching. The sequenced DNA is TGTGCCAGCAGCGTAGCTACAAGGGACATAGATGGGGCTACCTTC. It codes for CASSVATRDIDGATF.